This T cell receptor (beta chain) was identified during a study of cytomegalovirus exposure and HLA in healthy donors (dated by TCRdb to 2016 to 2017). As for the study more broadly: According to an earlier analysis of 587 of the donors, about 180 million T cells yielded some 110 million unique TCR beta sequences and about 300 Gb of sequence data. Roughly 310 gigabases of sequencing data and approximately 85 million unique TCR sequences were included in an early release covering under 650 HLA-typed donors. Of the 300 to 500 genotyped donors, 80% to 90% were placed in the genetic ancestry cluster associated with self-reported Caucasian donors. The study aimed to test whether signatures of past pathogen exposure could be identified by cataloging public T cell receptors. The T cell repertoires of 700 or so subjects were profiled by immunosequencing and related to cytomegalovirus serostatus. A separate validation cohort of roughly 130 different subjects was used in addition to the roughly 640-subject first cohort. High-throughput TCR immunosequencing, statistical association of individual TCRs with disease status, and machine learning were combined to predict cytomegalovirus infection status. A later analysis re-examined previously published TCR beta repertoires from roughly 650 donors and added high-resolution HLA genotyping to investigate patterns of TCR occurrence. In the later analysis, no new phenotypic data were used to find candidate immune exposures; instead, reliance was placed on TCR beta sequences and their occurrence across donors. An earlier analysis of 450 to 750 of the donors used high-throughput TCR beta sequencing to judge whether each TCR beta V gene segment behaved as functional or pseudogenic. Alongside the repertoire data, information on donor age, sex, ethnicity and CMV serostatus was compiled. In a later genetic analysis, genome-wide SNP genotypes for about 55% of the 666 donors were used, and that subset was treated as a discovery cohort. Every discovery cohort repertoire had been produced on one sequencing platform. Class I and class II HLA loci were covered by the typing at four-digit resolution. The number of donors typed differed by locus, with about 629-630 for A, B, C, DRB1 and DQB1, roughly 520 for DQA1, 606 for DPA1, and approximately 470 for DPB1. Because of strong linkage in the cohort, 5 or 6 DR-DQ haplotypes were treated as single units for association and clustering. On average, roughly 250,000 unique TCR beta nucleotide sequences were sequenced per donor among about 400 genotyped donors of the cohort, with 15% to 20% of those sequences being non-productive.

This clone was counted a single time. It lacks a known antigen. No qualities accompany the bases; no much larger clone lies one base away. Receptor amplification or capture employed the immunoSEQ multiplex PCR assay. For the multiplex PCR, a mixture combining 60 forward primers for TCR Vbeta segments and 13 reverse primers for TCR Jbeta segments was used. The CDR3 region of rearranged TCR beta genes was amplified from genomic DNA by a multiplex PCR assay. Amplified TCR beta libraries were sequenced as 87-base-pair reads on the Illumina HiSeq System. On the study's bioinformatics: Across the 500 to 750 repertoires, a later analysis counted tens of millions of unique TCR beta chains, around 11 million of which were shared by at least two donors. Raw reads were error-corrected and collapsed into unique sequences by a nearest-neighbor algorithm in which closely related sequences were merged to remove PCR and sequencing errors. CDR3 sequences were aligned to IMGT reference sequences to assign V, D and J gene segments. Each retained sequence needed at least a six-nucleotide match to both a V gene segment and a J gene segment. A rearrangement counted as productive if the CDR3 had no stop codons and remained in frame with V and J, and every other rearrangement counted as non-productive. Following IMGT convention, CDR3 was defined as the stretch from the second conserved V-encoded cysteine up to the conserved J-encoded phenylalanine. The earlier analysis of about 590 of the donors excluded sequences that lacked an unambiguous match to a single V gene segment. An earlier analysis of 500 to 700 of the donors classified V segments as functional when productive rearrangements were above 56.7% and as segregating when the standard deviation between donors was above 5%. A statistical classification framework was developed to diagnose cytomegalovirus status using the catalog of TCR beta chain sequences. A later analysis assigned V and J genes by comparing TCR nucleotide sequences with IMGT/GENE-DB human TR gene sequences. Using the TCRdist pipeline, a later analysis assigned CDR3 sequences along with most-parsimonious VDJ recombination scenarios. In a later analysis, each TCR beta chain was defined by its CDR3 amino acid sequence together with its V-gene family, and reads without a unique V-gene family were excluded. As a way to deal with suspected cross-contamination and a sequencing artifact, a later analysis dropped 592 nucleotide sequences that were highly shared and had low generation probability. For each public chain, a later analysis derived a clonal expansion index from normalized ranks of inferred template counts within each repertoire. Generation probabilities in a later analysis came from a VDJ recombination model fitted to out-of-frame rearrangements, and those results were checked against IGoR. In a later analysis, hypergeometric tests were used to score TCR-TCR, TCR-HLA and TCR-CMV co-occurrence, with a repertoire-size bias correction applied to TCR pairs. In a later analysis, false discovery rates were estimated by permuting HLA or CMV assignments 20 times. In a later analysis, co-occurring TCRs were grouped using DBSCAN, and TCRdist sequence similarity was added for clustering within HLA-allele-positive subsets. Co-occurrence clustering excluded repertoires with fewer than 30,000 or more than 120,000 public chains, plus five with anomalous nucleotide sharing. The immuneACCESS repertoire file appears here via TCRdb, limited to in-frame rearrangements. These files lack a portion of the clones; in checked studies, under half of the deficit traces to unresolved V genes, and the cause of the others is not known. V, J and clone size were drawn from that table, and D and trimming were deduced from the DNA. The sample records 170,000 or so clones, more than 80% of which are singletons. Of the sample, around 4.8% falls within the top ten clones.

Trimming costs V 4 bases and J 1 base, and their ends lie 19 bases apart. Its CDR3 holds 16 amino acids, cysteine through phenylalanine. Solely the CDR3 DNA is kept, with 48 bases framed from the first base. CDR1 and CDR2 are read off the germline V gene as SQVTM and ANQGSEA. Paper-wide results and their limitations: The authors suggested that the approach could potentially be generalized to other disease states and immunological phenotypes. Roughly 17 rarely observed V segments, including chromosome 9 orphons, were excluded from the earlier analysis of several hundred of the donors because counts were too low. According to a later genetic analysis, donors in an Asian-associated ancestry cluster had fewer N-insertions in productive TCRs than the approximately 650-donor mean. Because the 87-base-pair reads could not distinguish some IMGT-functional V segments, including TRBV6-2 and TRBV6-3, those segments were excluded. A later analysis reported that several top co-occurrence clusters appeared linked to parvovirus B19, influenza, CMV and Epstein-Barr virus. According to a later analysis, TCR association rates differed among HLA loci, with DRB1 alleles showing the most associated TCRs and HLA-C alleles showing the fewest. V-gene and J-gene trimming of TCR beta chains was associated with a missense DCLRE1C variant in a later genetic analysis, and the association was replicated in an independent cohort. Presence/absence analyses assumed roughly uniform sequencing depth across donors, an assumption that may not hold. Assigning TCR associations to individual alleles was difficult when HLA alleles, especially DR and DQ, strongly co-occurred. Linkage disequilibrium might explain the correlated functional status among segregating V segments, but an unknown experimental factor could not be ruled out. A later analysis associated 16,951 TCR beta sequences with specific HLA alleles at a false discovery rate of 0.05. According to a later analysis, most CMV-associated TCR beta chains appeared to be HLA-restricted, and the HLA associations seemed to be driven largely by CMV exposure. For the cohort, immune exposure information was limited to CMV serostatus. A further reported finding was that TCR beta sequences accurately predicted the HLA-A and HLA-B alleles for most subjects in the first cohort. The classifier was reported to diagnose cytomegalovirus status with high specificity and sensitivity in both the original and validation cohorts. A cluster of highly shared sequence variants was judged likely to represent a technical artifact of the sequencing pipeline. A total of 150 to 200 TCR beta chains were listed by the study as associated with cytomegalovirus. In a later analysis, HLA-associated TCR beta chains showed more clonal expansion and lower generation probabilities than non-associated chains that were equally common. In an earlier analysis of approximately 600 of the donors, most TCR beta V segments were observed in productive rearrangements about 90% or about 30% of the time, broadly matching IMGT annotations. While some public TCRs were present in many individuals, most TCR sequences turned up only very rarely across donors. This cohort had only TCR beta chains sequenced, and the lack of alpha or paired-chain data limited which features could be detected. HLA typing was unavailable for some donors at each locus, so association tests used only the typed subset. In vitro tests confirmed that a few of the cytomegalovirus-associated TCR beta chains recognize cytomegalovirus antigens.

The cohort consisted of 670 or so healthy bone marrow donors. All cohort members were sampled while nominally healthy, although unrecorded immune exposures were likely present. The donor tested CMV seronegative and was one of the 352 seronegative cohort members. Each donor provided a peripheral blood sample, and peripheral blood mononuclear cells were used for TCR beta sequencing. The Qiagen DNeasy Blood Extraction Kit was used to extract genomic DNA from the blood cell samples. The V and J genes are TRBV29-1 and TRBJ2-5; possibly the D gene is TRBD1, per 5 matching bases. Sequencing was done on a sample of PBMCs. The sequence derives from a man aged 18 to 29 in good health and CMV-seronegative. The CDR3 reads CSVVWGPRTVQETQYF. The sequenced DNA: TGCAGCGTTGTATGGGGCCCTCGCACAGTCCAAGAGACCCAGTACTTC.